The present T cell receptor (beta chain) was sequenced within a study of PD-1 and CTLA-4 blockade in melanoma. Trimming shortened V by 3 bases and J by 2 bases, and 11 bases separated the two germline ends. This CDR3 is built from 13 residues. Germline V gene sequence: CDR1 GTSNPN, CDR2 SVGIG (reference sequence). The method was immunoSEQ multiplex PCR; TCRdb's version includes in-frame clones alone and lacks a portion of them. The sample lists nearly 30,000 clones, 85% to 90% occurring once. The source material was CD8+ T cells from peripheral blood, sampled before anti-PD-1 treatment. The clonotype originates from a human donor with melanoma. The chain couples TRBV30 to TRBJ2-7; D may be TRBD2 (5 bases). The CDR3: CAWREDGTYEQYF. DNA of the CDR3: TGTGCCTGGAGAGAGGACGGGACCTACGAGCAGTACTTC.